The 23 T cell receptor beta chains listed next were all sequenced from one sample in a study of OX40 agonist ivuxolimab in advanced cancers. Sequenced by immunoSEQ multiplex PCR; TCRdb stores in-frame clones only, minus some. The sample holds under 110,000 clones; over 75% are singletons and the top ten take 0.45% to 0.5%. This specimen consisted of CD4+ or CD8+ T cells sorted from blood, obtained in a trial of the OX40 agonist ivuxolimab. All receptors come from an adult with an advanced solid tumor such as melanoma, head and neck, liver or kidney cancer.

The chain employs TRBV18 and TRBJ2-6; D might be TRBD1 (5 bases). The ends were cut back, 6 bases at V and 2 bases at J, with 17 bases in the middle. The CDR3 runs to 17 residues. Germline CDR1 is KGHSH and CDR2 is LQKENI. The CDR3 is CASSDLSTGAGANVLTF. CDR3 nucleotide sequence: TGTGCCAGCTCCGACTTATCAACAGGTGCTGGGGCCAACGTCCTGACTTTC.

V gene TRBV7-9 combines with J gene TRBJ1-2; possibly TRBD1 for D (5 bases). V gave up 3 bases and J gave up 4 bases, with 21 bases separating them. Germline V gene data show CDR1 as SEHNR and CDR2 as FQNEAQ (reference sequence). The CDR3 contains 17 residues. CDR3 DNA sequence: TGTGCCAGCAGCTTGCGTAGCCAGACTCTTGGGGGCTATGGCTACACCTTC. Translation gives CASSLRSQTLGGYGYTF.

This clone was recorded only once. The V and J genes are TRBV6-1 and TRBJ2-7; TRBD1 matches 9 bases. The CDR3 spans 13 residues. Germline assignment: CDR1 MNHNS and CDR2 SASEGT. Germline trimming cut 7 bases from V and 5 bases from J; bases unmatched to any gene: 6. For the CDR3, the DNA is TGTGCCAGCATCCGGGACAGGGCCCACGAGCAGTACTTC. The encoded protein is CASIRDRAHEQYF.

The V call is TRBV11-2, the J call TRBJ2-7; D may match TRBD1 or TRBD2 (6 bases each). This CDR3 has 17 residues. Deletions cut 5 bases from V and 0 bases from J, with 20 bases between. CDR1 is SGHAT and CDR2 is FQNNGV in the germline V gene. The CDR3 nucleotides read TGTGCCAGCAGCCATAAAACTTGGGGGGCTAGCTCCTACGAGCAGTACTTC. Translated: CASSHKTWGASSYEQYF.

The rearrangement joins TRBV10-2 to TRBJ2-3; 8 positions match TRBD2. The J segment lost 5 bases and the V segment lost 6 bases, leaving 10 bases of the junction unmatched. The CDR3 contains 15 residues. CDR1 WSHSY and CDR2 SAAADI come from the germline V gene. CDR3 nucleotides: TGCGCCAGCAGCCCCGGACTAGCCAACTTAGATACGCAGTATTTT. It encodes CASSPGLANLDTQYF.

This sequence joins TRBV6-6 and TRBJ1-5, with TRBD1 as a possible D gene (5 bases). Looked up from germline, CDR1 is MNHNY and CDR2 is SVGAGI (reference sequence). The CDR3 has 13 amino acids. Trimming cost V 6 bases and J 4 bases, with 10 bases left between them. The CDR3 here is CASRGRRNQPQHF. The CDR3 coding sequence is TGTGCCAGCAGGGGACGGCGAAATCAGCCCCAGCATTTT.

This clone was seen only a few times. J is TRBJ1-2 and V is TRBV6-1; D not resolved. Germline V gives CDR1 MNHNS, CDR2 SASEGT. This CDR3 spans 14 amino acids. Trimming stripped 4 bases from V and 3 bases from J, with 12 bases between. The CDR3 reads CASSVPGPYYGYTF. DNA of the CDR3: TGTGCCAGCAGTGTCCCGGGCCCGTACTATGGCTACACCTTC.

This rearrangement joins TRBV30 to TRBJ1-1; no clear D. Germline V gives CDR1 GTSNPN, CDR2 SVGIG (reference sequence). The V gene lost 0 bases and the J gene lost 1 base, with 12 bases spanning the gap. The CDR3 totals 15 residues. The CDR3 sequence is CAWSVLWEPNTEAFF. CDR3 nucleotide sequence: TGTGCCTGGAGTGTACTGTGGGAGCCGAACACTGAAGCTTTCTTT.

This chain links TRBV28 with TRBJ1-6; 7 positions agree with TRBD1. Per the germline V gene, CDR1 is MDHEN and CDR2 is SYDVKM. Trimming cost V 6 bases and J 8 bases; bases outside gene matches: 7. There are 14 residues in the CDR3. The CDR3 sequence: CASRTGTVYSPLHF. As DNA, the CDR3 is TGTGCCAGCAGGACCGGGACAGTCTATTCACCCCTCCACTTT.

The chain combines TRBV2 with TRBJ2-2, with TRBD1 as a possible D gene (5 bases). The germline V gene encodes CDR1 SNHLY and CDR2 FYNNEI. The CDR3 sequence is 15 residues long. The germline V and J ends were trimmed by 3 bases and 2 bases, with 10 bases remaining between them. The CDR3 sequence: CASSEQGSNTGELFF. The DNA for the CDR3 is TGTGCCAGCAGTGAGCAGGGATCAAACACCGGGGAGCTGTTTTTT.

The chain is built from TRBV7-3 and TRBJ2-3; 8 bases match TRBD2. J lost 4 bases, V lost 5 bases, and 11 bases had no gene match. Germline V gene data show CDR1 as SGHTA and CDR2 as FQGTGA. There are 16 residues in the CDR3. The CDR3 DNA is TGTGCCAGCAGCCCCAGTGGTAGCGGGGTTGCAGATACGCAGTATTTT. Translating it yields CASSPSGSGVADTQYF.

This clone was found once. The chain has TRBV28 and TRBJ1-1; D call uncertain. Trimming shortened V by 4 bases and J by 0 bases, and 15 bases separated the two germline ends. Germline values: CDR1 MDHEN, CDR2 SYDVKM. The CDR3 sequence is 16 residues long. The CDR3 nucleotides read TGTGCCAGCAGTTCAATAGGGAACGGGGTGAACACTGAAGCTTTCTTT. Translation gives CASSSIGNGVNTEAFF.

This clone came up once. The chain links TRBV30 to TRBJ2-5, with no clear D. The CDR3 spans 12 residues. Germline lookup yields CDR1 GTSNPN and CDR2 SVGIG (reference sequence). Trimming took 3 bases from V and 4 from J, leaving 9 bases between them. CDR3 in amino acids: CAWSPEIETQYF. The CDR3 DNA is TGTGCCTGGAGCCCGGAAATAGAGACCCAGTACTTC. Based on the CDR3 plus reference TRBV30 and TRBJ2-5, the full variable domain is SQTIHQWPATLVQPVGSPLSLECTVEGTSNPNLYWYRQAAGRGLQLLFYSVGIGQISSEVPQNLSASRPQDRQFILSSKKLLLSDSGFYLCAWSPEIETQYFGPGTRLLVL.

Only a few counts were recorded for this clone. This chain uses TRBV6-5 with TRBJ1-1; D is undetermined. The germline gives CDR1 MNHEY, CDR2 SVGAGI. The CDR3 totals 13 residues. The V and J ends lost 2 bases and 2 bases respectively, with 6 bases between them. CDR3 coding DNA: TGTGCCAGCAGTTACGACATCAACACTGAAGCTTTCTTT. Its protein product is CASSYDINTEAFF.

V usage is TRBV9 and J usage is TRBJ1-2; D might be TRBD1 (6 bases). This CDR3 contains 16 residues. Trimming left V 4 bases short and J 4 bases short, with 20 bases between. Germline V gives CDR1 SGDLS, CDR2 YYNGEE. CDR3 in amino acids: CASSPRTTGLGYGYTF. CDR3 DNA sequence: TGTGCCAGCAGCCCCAGAACTACAGGGCTAGGCTATGGCTACACCTTC.

This clone was found a few times. The chain couples TRBV6-5 to TRBJ1-1; D perhaps matches TRBD1 (5 bases). The germline CDR1 and CDR2 sequences are MNHEY and SVGAGI. There are 13 residues in the CDR3. V was trimmed by 2 bases and J by 8 bases, leaving 12 bases between them. Here the CDR3 reads CASSYGPGPEAFF. CDR3 nucleotide sequence: TGTGCCAGCAGTTACGGTCCGGGACCAGAAGCTTTCTTT.

The V and J genes are TRBV2 and TRBJ1-6; 7 nucleotides line up with TRBD1. The V gene end was trimmed by 1 base and the J gene end by 9 bases; junction bases not matched to a gene: 12. There are 17 residues in the CDR3. The germline CDR1 and CDR2 sequences are SNHLY and FYNNEI. The CDR3 sequence: CASSEGWTGRGVSPLHF. CDR3 in DNA: TGTGCCAGCAGTGAAGGGTGGACAGGCCGAGGGGTTTCACCCCTCCACTTT.

This chain joins TRBV5-6 and TRBJ1-1; tentatively, D is TRBD1 (6 bases). Deletions cut 2 bases from V and 8 bases from J, with 13 bases between. Germline V gene lookup returns CDR1 SGHDT and CDR2 YYEEEE. The CDR3 length is 13 residues. CDR3 in amino acids: CASSFQGLTEAFF. DNA for the CDR3: TGTGCCAGCAGCTTTCAGGGGTTAACGGAAGCTTTCTTT.

The chain joins TRBV5-6 to TRBJ2-1, with D maybe TRBD2 (6 bases). Germline loops: CDR1 SGHDT, CDR2 YYEEEE. The CDR3 runs to 10 residues. The CDR3 DNA follows: TGTGGCGGGACTCTCAATGAGCAGTTCTTC. This encodes CGGTLNEQFF.

This chain connects TRBV7-9 to TRBJ2-5; TRBD1 agrees at 8 bases. The CDR3 extends over 14 amino acids. Per the germline V gene, CDR1 is SEHNR and CDR2 is FQNEAQ (reference sequence). With 2 bases clipped from V and 5 bases from J, the junction kept 4 bases outside the gene matches. CDR3 nucleotide sequence: TGTGCCAGCAGCTTACCCGACAGGGGTGAGACCCAGTACTTC. Translation: CASSLPDRGETQYF.

The rearrangement joins TRBV6-6 to TRBJ2-7; D gene uncertain. CDR1 MNHNY and CDR2 SVGAGI come from the germline V gene (reference sequence). The CDR3 is 13 amino acids. V was clipped by 6 bases and J by 0 bases, with 9 bases between them. The CDR3 DNA reads as TGTGCCAGCAGACCAGGTGTCTCCTACGAGCAGTACTTC. Translated: CASRPGVSYEQYF.

The genes are TRBV11-2 and TRBJ2-7; the match to TRBD1 covers 9 bases. Per germline, CDR1 SGHAT and CDR2 FQNNGV. This CDR3 contains 15 residues. J was trimmed by 2 bases and V by 4 bases; bases with no gene match: 6. This CDR3 reads CASSSLGTGTYEQYF. CDR3 coding DNA: TGTGCCAGCAGCTCCCTTGGGACAGGGACCTACGAGCAGTACTTC.

The chain employs TRBV6-5 and TRBJ1-1; D uncertain. The V gene lost 6 bases and the J gene lost 2 bases, with 13 bases spanning the gap. The germline V gene has CDR1 MNHEY and CDR2 SVGAGI. This CDR3 contains 14 residues. The CDR3 loop is CASSISTPNTEAFF. The CDR3 region has the DNA TGTGCCAGCAGCATATCGACGCCAAACACTGAAGCTTTCTTT.